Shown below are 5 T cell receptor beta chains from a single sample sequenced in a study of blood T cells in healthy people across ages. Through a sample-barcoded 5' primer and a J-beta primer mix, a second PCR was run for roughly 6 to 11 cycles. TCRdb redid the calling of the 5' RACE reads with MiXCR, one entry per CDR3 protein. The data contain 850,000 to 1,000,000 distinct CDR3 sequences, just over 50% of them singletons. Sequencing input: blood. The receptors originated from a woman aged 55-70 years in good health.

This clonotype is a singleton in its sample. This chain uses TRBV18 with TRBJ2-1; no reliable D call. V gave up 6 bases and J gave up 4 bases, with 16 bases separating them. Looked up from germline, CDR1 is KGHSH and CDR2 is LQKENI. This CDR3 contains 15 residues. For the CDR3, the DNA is TGTGCCAGCTCTCCGACTCTCATGGGGTACAATGAGCAGTTCTTC. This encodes CASSPTLMGYNEQFF.

The CDR3 here is CASSNYNSPLHF. CDR3 DNA: TGCGCCAGCAGCAATTATAATTCACCCCTCCACTTT. The rearrangement links TRBV10-2 to TRBJ1-6; unclear D gene. The CDR3 covers 12 residues. V was cut by 6 bases and J by 4 bases, with 4 bases left in between. Looked up from germline, CDR1 is WSHSY and CDR2 is SAAADI.

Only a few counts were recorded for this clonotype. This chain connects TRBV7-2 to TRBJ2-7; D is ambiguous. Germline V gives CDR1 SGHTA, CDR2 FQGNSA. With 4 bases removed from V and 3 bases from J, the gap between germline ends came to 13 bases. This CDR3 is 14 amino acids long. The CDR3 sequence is CASSSAPNSYEQYF. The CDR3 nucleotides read TGTGCCAGCAGCTCCGCCCCGAATAGCTACGAGCAGTACTTC.

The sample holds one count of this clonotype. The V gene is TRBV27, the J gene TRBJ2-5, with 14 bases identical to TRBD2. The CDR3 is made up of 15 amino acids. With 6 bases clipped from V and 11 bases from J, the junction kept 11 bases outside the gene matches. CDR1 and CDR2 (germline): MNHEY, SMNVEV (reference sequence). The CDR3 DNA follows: TGTGCCAGCAGCGCCGGGACTAGCGGGAGAAATGAGCAGTACTTC. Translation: CASSAGTSGRNEQYF.

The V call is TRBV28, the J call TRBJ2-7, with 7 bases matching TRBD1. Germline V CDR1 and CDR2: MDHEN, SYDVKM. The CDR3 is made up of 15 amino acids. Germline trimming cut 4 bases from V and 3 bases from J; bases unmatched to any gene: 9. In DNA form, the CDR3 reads TGTGCCAGCAGTTCTCCAGGGGGTCATTTCTACGAGCAGTACTTC. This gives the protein CASSSPGGHFYEQYF.